This TCR beta chain was captured in a study of cytomegalovirus exposure and HLA in healthy donors. On this clone: Its specificity is unknown.

This CDR3 spans 18 amino acids. The germline CDR1 and CDR2 sequences are ENHRY and SYGVKD. J lost 0 bases, V lost 7 bases, and 12 bases had no gene match. A multiplex PCR was run with 60 Vbeta primers and 13 Jbeta primers. Some clones are missing from TCRdb's copy, which holds only in-frame ones; the method was immunoSEQ multiplex PCR. Found here are about 200,000 clones; the top ten clones hold 1.1%. Overall study findings and caveats: Later on, an analysis tied some 17,000 TCR beta sequences to HLA alleles at 0.05 false discovery rate. Researchers reported in a later analysis that common viral pathogens appeared linked to several top clusters. In a later analysis, a missense DCLRE1C variant was linked to TCR beta V- and J-gene trimming. Most TCRs appeared rarely, but some public TCRs recurred in many donors.

The clonotype was recovered from a girl aged 2-9 years in good health and CMV-seropositive. The source material was PBMCs. This rearrangement joins TRBV10-3 to TRBJ1-3; 10 nucleotides align to TRBD1. The CDR3 loop reads CAITPGQGRSSSGNTIYF. The CDR3 DNA reads TGTGCCATCACCCCGGGACAGGGGCGATCAAGCTCTGGAAACACCATATATTTT.